The source of this T cell receptor (beta chain) is a study of blood T cell repertoires in COVID-19. As for the study in general: Specimens from acute and convalescent COVID-19 originated in the United States, Italy and Spain.

Repertoires were generated with immunoSEQ multiplex PCR, while TCRdb's copy carries only in-frame clones and drops some. Here the sample spans about 300,000 clones, around 84% being singletons. The sequence derives from an older man with acute or convalescent COVID-19. The specimen sequenced was peripheral blood.

The CDR3 sequence: CASSNRAGDQPQHF. The CDR3 nucleotides read TGTGCCAGCAGCAACCGGGCAGGGGATCAGCCCCAGCATTTT. The V call is TRBV2, the J call TRBJ1-5; maybe TRBD1 (6 bases). The CDR3 extends over 14 amino acids. Germline V gene sequence: CDR1 SNHLY, CDR2 FYNNEI. V lost 6 bases to trimming and J lost 5 bases, with 14 bases between them. Filled out from reference TRBV2 and TRBJ1-5, the complete variable domain reads EPEVTQTPSHQVTQMGQEVILRCVPISNHLYFYWYRQILGQKVEFLVSFYNNEISEKSEIFDDQFSVERPDGSNFTLKIRSTKLEDSAMYFCASSNRAGDQPQHFGDGTRLSIL.